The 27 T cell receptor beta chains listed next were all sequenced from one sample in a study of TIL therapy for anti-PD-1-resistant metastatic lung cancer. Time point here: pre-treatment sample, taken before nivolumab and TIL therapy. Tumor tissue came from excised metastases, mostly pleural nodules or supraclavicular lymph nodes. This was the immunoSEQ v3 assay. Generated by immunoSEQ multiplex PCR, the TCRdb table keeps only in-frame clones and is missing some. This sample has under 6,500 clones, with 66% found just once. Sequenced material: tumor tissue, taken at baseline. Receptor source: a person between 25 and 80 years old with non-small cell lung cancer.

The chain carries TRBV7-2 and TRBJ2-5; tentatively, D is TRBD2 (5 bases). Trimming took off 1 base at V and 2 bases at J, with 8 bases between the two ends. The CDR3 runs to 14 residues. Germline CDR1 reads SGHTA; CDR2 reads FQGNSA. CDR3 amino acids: CASSLEGGQETQYF. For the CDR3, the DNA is TGTGCCAGCAGCTTAGAAGGAGGTCAAGAGACCCAGTACTTC.

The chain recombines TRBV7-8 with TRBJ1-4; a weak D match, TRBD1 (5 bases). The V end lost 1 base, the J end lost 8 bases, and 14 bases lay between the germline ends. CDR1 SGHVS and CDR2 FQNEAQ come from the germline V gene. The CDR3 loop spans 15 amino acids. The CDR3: CASSLGWGGDEKLFF. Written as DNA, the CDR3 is TGTGCCAGCAGCTTAGGGTGGGGTGGGGACGAAAAACTGTTTTTT.

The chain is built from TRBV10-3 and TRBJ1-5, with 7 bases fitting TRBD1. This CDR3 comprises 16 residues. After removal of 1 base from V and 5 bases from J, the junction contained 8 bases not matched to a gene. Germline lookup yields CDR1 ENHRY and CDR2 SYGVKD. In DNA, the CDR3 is TGTGCCATCAGTGAGTTTAGACAGGGCGGCGATCAGCCCCAGCATTTT. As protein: CAISEFRQGGDQPQHF.

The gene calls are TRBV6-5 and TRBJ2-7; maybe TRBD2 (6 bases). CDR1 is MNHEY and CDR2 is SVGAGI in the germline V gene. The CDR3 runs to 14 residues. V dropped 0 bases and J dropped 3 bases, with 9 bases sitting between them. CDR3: CASSYSTGDYEQYV. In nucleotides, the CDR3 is TGTGCCAGCAGTTACTCGACGGGGGACTACGAGCAGTACGTC.

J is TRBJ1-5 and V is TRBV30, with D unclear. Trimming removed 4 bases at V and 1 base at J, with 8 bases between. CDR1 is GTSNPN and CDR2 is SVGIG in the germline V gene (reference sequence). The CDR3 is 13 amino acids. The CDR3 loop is CAWNLGSNQPQHF. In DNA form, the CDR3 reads TGTGCCTGGAACTTGGGGAGCAATCAGCCCCAGCATTTT. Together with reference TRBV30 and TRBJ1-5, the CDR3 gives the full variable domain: SQTIHQWPATLVQPVGSPLSLECTVEGTSNPNLYWYRQAAGRGLQLLFYSVGIGQISSEVPQNLSASRPQDRQFILSSKKLLLSDSGFYLCAWNLGSNQPQHFGDGTRLSIL.

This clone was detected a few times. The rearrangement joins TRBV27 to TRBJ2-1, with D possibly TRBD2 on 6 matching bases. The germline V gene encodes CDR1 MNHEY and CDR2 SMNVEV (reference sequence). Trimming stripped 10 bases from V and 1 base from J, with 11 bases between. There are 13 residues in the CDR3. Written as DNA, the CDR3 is TGTGCCATCTCCGGGACTTCCTACAATGAGCAGTTCTTC. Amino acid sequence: CAISGTSYNEQFF.

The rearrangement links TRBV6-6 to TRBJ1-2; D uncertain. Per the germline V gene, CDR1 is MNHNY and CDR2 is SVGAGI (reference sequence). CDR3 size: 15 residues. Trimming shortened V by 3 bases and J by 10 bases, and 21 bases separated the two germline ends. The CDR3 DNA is TGTGCCAGCAGTTATCAAACGTGGGGTGGGTCGGACTACACCTTC. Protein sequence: CASSYQTWGGSDYTF.

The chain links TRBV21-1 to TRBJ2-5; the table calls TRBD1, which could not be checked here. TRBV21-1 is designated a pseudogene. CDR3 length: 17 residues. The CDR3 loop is CASSKWGDRENQETQYF. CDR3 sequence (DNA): TGTGCCAGCAGCAAGTGGGGAGACAGGGAGAACCAAGAGACCCAGTACTTC.

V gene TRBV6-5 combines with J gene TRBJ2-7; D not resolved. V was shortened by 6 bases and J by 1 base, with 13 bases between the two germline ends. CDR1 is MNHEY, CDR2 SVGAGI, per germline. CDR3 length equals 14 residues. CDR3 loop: CASRVYLESYEQYF. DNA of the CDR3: TGTGCCAGCAGGGTCTACCTGGAGTCCTACGAGCAGTACTTC.

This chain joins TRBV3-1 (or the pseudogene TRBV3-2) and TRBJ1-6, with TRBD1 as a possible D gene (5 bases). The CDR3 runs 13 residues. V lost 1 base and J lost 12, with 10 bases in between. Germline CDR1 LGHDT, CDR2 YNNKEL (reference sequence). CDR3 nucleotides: TGTGCCAGCAGCCAAGGGCAGGGAAGACCCCTCCACTTT. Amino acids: CASSQGQGRPLHF.

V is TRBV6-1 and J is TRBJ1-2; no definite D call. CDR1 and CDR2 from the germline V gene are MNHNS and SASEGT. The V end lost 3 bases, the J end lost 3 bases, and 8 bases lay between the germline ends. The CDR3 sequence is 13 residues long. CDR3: CASSEAGDYGYTF. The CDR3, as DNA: TGTGCCAGCAGTGAGGCAGGAGACTATGGCTACACCTTC.

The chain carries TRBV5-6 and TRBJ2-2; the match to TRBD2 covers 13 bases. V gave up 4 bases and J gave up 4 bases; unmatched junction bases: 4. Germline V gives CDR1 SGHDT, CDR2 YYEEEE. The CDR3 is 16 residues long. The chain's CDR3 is CASSEGLAGATGELFF. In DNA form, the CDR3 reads TGTGCCAGCAGCGAAGGACTAGCGGGGGCCACCGGGGAGCTGTTTTTT.

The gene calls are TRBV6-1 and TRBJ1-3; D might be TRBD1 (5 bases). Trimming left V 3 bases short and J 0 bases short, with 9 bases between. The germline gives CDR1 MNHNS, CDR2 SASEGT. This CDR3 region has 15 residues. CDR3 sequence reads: CASSEPRVSGNTIYF. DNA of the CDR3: TGTGCCAGCAGTGAGCCCAGGGTCTCTGGAAACACCATATATTTT.

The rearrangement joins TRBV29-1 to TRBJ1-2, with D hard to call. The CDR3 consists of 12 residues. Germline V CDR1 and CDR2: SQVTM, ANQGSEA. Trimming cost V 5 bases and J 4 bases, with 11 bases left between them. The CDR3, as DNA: TGCAGCGTTAACCCGGGAGGCTATGGCTACACCTTC. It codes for CSVNPGGYGYTF.

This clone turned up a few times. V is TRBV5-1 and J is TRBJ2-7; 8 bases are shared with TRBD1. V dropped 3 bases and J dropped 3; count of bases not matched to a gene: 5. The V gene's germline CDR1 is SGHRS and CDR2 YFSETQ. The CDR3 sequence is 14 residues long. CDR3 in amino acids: CASSSRDRFYEQYV. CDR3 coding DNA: TGCGCCAGCAGCTCCCGGGACAGGTTCTACGAGCAGTACGTC.

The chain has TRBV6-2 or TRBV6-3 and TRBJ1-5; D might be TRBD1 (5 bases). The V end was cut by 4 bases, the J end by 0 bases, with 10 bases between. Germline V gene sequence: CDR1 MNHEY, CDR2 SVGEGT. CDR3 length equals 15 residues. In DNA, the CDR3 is TGTGCCAGCAGTTCCGAACAGGTTAGCAATCAGCCCCAGCATTTT. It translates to CASSSEQVSNQPQHF.

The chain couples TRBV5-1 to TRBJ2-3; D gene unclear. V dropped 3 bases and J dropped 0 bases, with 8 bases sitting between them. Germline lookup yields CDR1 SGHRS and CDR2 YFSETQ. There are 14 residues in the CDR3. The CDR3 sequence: CASSSQASTDTQYF. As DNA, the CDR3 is TGCGCCAGCAGCTCGCAGGCTAGCACAGATACGCAGTATTTT.

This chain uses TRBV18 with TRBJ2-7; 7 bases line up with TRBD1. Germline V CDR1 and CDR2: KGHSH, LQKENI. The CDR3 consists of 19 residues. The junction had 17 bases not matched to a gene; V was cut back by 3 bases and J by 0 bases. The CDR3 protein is CASSPTDTRQGLSSYEQYV. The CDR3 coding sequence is TGTGCCAGCTCACCCACGGACACGAGACAGGGTTTGAGCTCCTACGAGCAGTACGTC.

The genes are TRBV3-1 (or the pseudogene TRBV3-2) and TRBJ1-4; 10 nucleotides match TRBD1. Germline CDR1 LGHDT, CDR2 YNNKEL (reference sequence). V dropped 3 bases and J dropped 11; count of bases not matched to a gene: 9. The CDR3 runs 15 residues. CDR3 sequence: CASSHGGTGVGKLFF. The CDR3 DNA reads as TGTGCCAGCAGCCATGGCGGGACAGGGGTCGGGAAACTGTTTTTT.

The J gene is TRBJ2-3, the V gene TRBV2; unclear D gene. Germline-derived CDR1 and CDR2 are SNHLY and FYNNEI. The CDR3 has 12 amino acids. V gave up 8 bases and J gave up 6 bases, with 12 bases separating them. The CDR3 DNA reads TGTGCCAGCGGCCCCCTTTGGGATACGCAGTATTTT. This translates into CASGPLWDTQYF.

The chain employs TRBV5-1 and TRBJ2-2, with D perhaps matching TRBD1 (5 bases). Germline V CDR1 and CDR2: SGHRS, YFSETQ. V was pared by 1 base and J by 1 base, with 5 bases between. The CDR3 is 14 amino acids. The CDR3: CASSLTGNTGELFF. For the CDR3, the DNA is TGCGCCAGCAGCTTGACAGGGAACACCGGGGAGCTGTTTTTT.

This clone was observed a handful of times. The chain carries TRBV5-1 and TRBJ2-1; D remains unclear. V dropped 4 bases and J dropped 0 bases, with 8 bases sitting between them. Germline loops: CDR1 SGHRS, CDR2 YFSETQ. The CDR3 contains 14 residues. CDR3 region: CASSDGSSYNEQFF. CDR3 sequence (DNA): TGCGCCAGCAGCGACGGTAGCTCCTACAATGAGCAGTTCTTC.

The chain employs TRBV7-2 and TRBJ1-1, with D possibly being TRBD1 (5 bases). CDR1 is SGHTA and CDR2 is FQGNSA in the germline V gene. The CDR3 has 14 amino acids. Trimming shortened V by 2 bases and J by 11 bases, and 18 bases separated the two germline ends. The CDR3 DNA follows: TGTGCCAGCAGCTTAATCGGTAGTGGGACGGGTGCTTTCTTT. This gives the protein CASSLIGSGTGAFF.

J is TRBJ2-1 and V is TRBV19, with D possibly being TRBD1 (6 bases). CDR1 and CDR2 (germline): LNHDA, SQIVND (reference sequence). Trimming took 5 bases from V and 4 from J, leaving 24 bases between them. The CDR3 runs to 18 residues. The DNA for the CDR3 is TGTGCCAGTAGTTGGGCGACAGGCACCCGGAGGACATACAATGAGCAGTTCTTC. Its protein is CASSWATGTRRTYNEQFF.

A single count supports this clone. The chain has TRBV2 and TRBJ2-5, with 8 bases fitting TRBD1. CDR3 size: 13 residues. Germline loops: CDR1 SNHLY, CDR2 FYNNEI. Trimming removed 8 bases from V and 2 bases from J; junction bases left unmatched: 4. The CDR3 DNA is TGTGCCAGCCTGCGGGACAGGCAAGAGACCCAGTACTTC. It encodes CASLRDRQETQYF.

Here the CDR3 reads CATSDLGFQDTGELFF. CDR3 nucleotides: TGTGCCACCAGTGATTTAGGCTTTCAAGACACCGGGGAGCTGTTTTTT. The gene calls are TRBV24-1 and TRBJ2-2; D not resolved. Trimming removed 1 base from V and 3 bases from J, with 11 bases in between. The germline gives CDR1 KGHDR, CDR2 SFDVKD. This CDR3 has 16 amino acids.

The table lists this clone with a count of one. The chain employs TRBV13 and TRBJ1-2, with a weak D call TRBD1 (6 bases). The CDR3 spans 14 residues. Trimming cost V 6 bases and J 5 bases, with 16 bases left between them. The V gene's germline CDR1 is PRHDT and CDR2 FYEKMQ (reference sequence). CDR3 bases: TGTGCCAGCAGTCCATCGACAGGCCGATATGGCTACACCTTC. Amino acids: CASSPSTGRYGYTF.